This T cell receptor (beta chain) stems from a study of T cells in Graves' hyperthyroidism and ophthalmopathy. It was RNA transcripts that yielded the amplified TCR beta CDR3 regions. HTBI primers drove first-round RT-PCR of the TCR CDR3. TCRdb independently ran MiXCR on the multiplex PCR reads; one entry per CDR3 protein. The table includes 300,000 to 350,000 distinct CDR3 sequences, around 20% detected once. This clonotype was counted between two and nine times. The V gene's germline CDR1 is LGHNA and CDR2 YNFKEQ. This CDR3 has 15 residues. V gave up 0 bases and J gave up 9 bases, with 15 bases separating them. Exclusion of patients followed from uncontrolled infection, other autoimmune disease, pregnancy or lactation.

This chain connects TRBV4-2 to TRBJ2-1; perhaps TRBD1 as D (6 bases). The sample was blood. This sequence was found in a woman aged 45-65 years with Graves' hyperthyroidism. The CDR3 loop is CASSQDGRGHFEQFF. The CDR3 coding sequence is TGTGCCAGCAGCCAAGACGGCAGGGGACACTTTGAGCAGTTCTTC.